This T cell receptor (beta chain) derives from a study of follicular helper T cells after annual influenza vaccination. The CDR3 is 15 amino acids. The germline V gene encodes CDR1 SEHNR and CDR2 FQNEAQ (reference sequence). V dropped 1 base and J dropped 4; count of bases not matched to a gene: 2. Produced via immunoSEQ multiplex PCR; TCRdb's table is partial and in-frame only. The sample lists over 8,500 clones, about 82% occurring once. On this clone: Its antigen remains unidentified.

Findings of the study overall: Most later recoveries of Day 7 ICOS+CD38+ clones were ICOS-CD38- cTfh.

The V and J genes are TRBV7-9 and TRBJ2-5; 11 bases map to TRBD2. This TCR was recovered from an adult who received the influenza vaccine. The material sequenced was CXCR5- memory CD4+ T cells sorted from blood, taken 6 weeks after influenza vaccination. The DNA of the CDR3 is TGTGCCAGCAGCTTAGTTCTAGCGGGAGGAGAGACCCAGTACTTC. Translated: CASSLVLAGGETQYF.